The clone carrying this T cell receptor (beta chain) has just a few counts. Its antigen is unidentified. Since all of the isolated RNA was reverse transcribed, expressed TCRB transcripts were what got sequenced. Clones were read by immunoSEQ multiplex PCR, and TCRdb kept only the in-frame ones, dropping some. The repertoire holds a few hundred thousand clones, with around 13% as singletons. The CDR3 is 9 amino acids. Trimming pared 9 bases from V and 8 bases from J, leaving 7 bases between. Germline assignment: CDR1 MRHNA and CDR2 SNTAGT. A heparinised blood draw that averaged about 120 mL was obtained once from each donor. Naive, central memory, regulatory and stem cell-like memory cells within the CD4+ compartment were sorted using CD45RO/CCR7/CD25/CD127/CD95/CD27. The sample is drawn from a study of beta chain features in type 1 diabetes. Study-wide results and caveats: PCR might favor shorter templates, but any such skew would affect patients and controls equally. Researchers reported that naive, central memory and Treg TCRB repertoires appeared more similar in patients than in healthy donors.

The sample consisted of naive CD4+ T cells from blood. The rearrangement uses TRBV6-4 and TRBJ1-2; D call uncertain. The sequence came from a man under 40 in good health. The CDR3 bases are TGTGCCAGGGCCCGAGGCTACACCTTC. As protein: CARARGYTF.